Presented here are 9 T cell receptor beta chains from one specimen sequenced in a study of tumor-infiltrating lymphocytes in primary liver carcinoma (dated by TCRdb to about 2017). Blood RNA was extracted from unsorted whole blood using TRIzol reagent, and germline DNA was obtained with the DNeasy Blood & Tissue kit. Sequencing took place on an Illumina HiSeq 2500. Starting from approximately 500 ng total RNA, TCRbeta-specific cDNA was produced by reverse transcription with a constant-region primer and ProtoScript II reverse transcriptase. TCRbeta libraries were built with three nested multiplex PCR rounds, a slightly modified ARM-PCR procedure. Multiplex TRBV1-TRBV30 forward primers and a Cbeta reverse primer were used in the first two PCR rounds, each of which was run for around 9 cycles. TCRdb handled the public reads itself, with Q25 trimming in fastp and clone calling in MiXCR, and kept productive beta chains. Each CDR3 protein appears once, grouped with its most common genes and DNA. In this sample the table shows 150,000 to 200,000 distinct CDR3 sequences, about 60% of which occur a single time. Jointly, the top ten make up less than 75% of the sample.

Sequenced input: peripheral blood. Receptor source: a man aged 35 to 55 with primary liver carcinoma and hepatitis B virus infection.

This clonotype has just a few counts. This chain uses TRBV14 with TRBJ2-2; tentatively, D is TRBD1 (6 bases). Germline V gene lookup returns CDR1 SGHDN and CDR2 FVKESK. The CDR3 is made up of 16 amino acids. Trimming removed 4 bases at V and 3 bases at J, with 15 bases between. For the CDR3, the DNA is TGTGCCAGCAGCCTCCAGGGGACACTAGACACCGGGGAGCTGTTTTTT. Its protein is CASSLQGTLDTGELFF.

The chain combines TRBV29-1 with TRBJ2-7; D is perhaps TRBD1 or TRBD2 (5 bases each). Germline V gene data show CDR1 as SQVTM and CDR2 as ANQGSEA. CDR3 size: 12 residues. V lost 7 bases and J 2 bases, leaving 12 bases between the germline ends. As DNA, the CDR3 is TGCAGCGGCCGGGACGGCCCCTACGAGCAGTACTTC. Translation gives CSGRDGPYEQYF.

The chain couples TRBV12-3 or TRBV12-4 to TRBJ1-1, with D perhaps matching TRBD1 (5 bases). Trimming took 7 bases from V and 1 from J, leaving 16 bases between them. This CDR3 has 15 residues. This chain's CDR3 is CASNQKGTANTEAFF. CDR3 in DNA: TGTGCCAGCAATCAGAAGGGGACTGCGAACACTGAAGCTTTCTTT.

The count of this clonotype is one. This clone may be a read error of a much larger clone one base away. The J gene is TRBJ2-2, the V gene TRBV29-1, with D possibly matching TRBD2 (5 bases). CDR3 size: 14 residues. Looked up from germline, CDR1 is SQVTM and CDR2 is ANQGSEA. The CDR3 DNA reads as TGCAGCGTTGAGGGCAGGAGGAGGACCGGGAAGCTGTTTTTT. Residues: CSVEGRRRTGKLFF.

Regarding this clonotype: The junction shows a germline mismatch at one end, possibly a read error. The chain has TRBV11-1 and TRBJ2-2, with TRBD1 as a possible D gene (6 bases). The CDR3 length is 16 residues. Germline CDR1 is SGHAT and CDR2 is FQDESV (reference sequence). This CDR3 is CASSSGHGVLAGELFF. The DNA for the CDR3 is TGTGCCAGCAGCTCGGGACATGGGGTTTTGGCCGGGGAGTTGTTTTTT.

The chain has TRBV12-3 or TRBV12-4 and TRBJ2-6, with D perhaps TRBD2 (6 bases). Deletions cut 6 bases from V and 2 bases from J, with 11 bases between. CDR3 length: 15 amino acids. CDR3 loop: CASRLSGAGANVLTF. DNA for the CDR3: TGTGCCAGCAGGTTATCGGGGGCTGGGGCCAACGTCCTGACTTTC.

This clonotype was counted a few times. The genes are TRBV6-2 or TRBV6-3 and TRBJ1-5; unclear D gene. Trimming cost V 5 bases and J 6 bases, with 11 bases left between them. The CDR3 covers 13 residues. Germline V gene sequence: CDR1 MNHEY, CDR2 SVGEGT. This CDR3 reads CASSPRPGQPQHF. The CDR3 DNA follows: TGTGCCAGCAGTCCTCGACCCGGTCAGCCCCAGCATTTT.

This chain links TRBV11-2 with TRBJ2-7; D is tentatively TRBD1 or TRBD2 (6 bases each). V was cut by 4 bases and J by 6 bases, with 19 bases left in between. The V gene's germline CDR1 is SGHAT and CDR2 FQNNGV. The CDR3 runs 15 residues. The CDR3 DNA follows: TGTGCCAGCAGCTATGGGGCTACCGGGGGCCGCGAGCAGTACTTC. Translation: CASSYGATGGREQYF.

V usage is TRBV11-2 and J usage is TRBJ2-7; D is unresolved. The CDR3 is made up of 11 amino acids. Deletions cut 8 bases from V and 5 bases from J, with 10 bases between. Germline CDR1 is SGHAT and CDR2 is FQNNGV. As DNA, the CDR3 is TGTGCCAGCGGGAACTTCGACGAGCAGTACGTC. Amino acid sequence: CASGNFDEQYV.